This is a list of T cell receptor beta chains from one sample in a study of T cells in Graves' hyperthyroidism and ophthalmopathy. TCRdb ran MiXCR on the multiplex PCR reads and lists one entry per CDR3 protein. The table lists some 510,000 distinct CDR3 sequences, under 60% of them singletons, with approximately 8.2% in the top ten. The specimen was peripheral blood or thyroid tissue (not recorded which). Receptors were obtained from a woman under 30 with Graves' hyperthyroidism. Each CDR3 is given with its conserved first and last residue. D genes are given only for firm matches. Clone size is stated in some rows and not others, as once, few, many or a class when expanded.

d_call	v_call	j_call	clone_size	cdr3_nt	cdr3_aa
-	TRBV6-6	TRBJ2-5	few	TGTGCCAGCAGTTACCGGATGGGAGAGACCCAGTACTTC	CASSYRMGETQYF
TRBD2	TRBV25-1	TRBJ2-2	-	TGTGCCAGCAGTACCCCAGGACTAGCGGGAGCTTGGGGTCACACCGGGGAGCTGTTTTTT	CASSTPGLAGAWGHTGELFF
-	TRBV11-1	TRBJ1-2	-	TGTGCCAGCAGCACCAGCCGGGACTCTCCCCATGGCTACACCTTC	CASSTSRDSPHGYTF
TRBD1	TRBV25-1	TRBJ2-7	few	TGTGCCAGCAGTTCTACAGGGGACGAGCAGTACTTC	CASSSTGDEQYF
-	TRBV24-1	TRBJ2-5	many	TGTGCCACCAGTGATTCCCGACAGAGTCAGGGGGAGACCCAGTACTTC	CATSDSRQSQGETQYF
-	TRBV15	TRBJ1-1	-	TGTGCCACCAGCAGAGGGACGGGGACTGAAGCTTTCTTT	CATSRGTGTEAFF
TRBD2	TRBV11-2	TRBJ2-2	-	TGTGCCAGTACGGGAGGATCTTACACCGGGGAGCTGTTTTTT	CASTGGSYTGELFF
TRBD2	TRBV29-1	TRBJ2-7	few	TGCAGCGTCGAATCCGTGGCTCTAGCGACAGCGGGGGTGCAGTACTTC	CSVESVALATAGVQYF
TRBD2	TRBV24-1	TRBJ2-2	few	TGTGCCACCAGTGATTTGAGCCTAGCGGGAGGCACCGGGGAGCTGTTTTTT	CATSDLSLAGGTGELFF
-	TRBV10-3	TRBJ1-1	many	TGTGCCATCAGTTCACCAGGGGAGAGCACTGAAGCTTTCTTT	CAISSPGESTEAFF
-	TRBV19	TRBJ2-7	-	TGTGCCAGCCAGGACAGAACCTTTCCCTACGAGCAGTACTTC	CASQDRTFPYEQYF
TRBD1	TRBV6-5	TRBJ1-2	few	TGTGCCAGCAGAGCCGGGACAGCCCCTCATGGCTACACCTTC	CASRAGTAPHGYTF
-	TRBV12-3/TRBV12-4	TRBJ1-2	once	TGTGCCAGCAGTTTCAAAAGGGTACCTAACTATGGCTACACCTTC	CASSFKRVPNYGYTF
-	TRBV10-3	TRBJ1-1	-	TGTGCCATCAGTGAGTTGGGGACCGCTGAAGCTTTCTTT	CAISELGTAEAFF
-	TRBV6-1	TRBJ1-4	-	TGTGCCAGCAGACTCCGGGCAACTAATGAAAAACTGTTTTTT	CASRLRATNEKLFF
-	TRBV4-1	TRBJ1-6	-	TGCGCCAGCAAGAGCCTACAGGATAATTCACCCCTCCACTTT	CASKSLQDNSPLHF
-	TRBV5-4	TRBJ2-5	few	TGTGCCAGCAGCTTTCCCCGGGAGACCCAGTACTTC	CASSFPRETQYF
-	TRBV7-3	TRBJ2-7	-	TGTGCCAGCAGCCCTTATCCGGGACGGGGGTACGAGCAGTACTTC	CASSPYPGRGYEQYF
-	TRBV12-3/TRBV12-4	TRBJ2-5	-	TGTGCCAGCAGTCCTTGGGATCTACCAACCAGGGAGACCCAGTACTTC	CASSPWDLPTRETQYF
TRBD1	TRBV24-1	TRBJ2-2	few	TGTGCCACCAGTGATATACAGACAGGGTTCGTCGGGGAGCTGTTTTTT	CATSDIQTGFVGELFF
-	TRBV11-2	TRBJ1-1	-	TGTGCCAGCAGCTTATCAGTCCCCACTGAAGCTTTCTTT	CASSLSVPTEAFF
TRBD1	TRBV29-1	TRBJ1-4	-	TGCAGCGTTGGGGACAGGGGGAATGAAAAACTGTTTTTT	CSVGDRGNEKLFF
-	TRBV10-2	TRBJ2-2	few	TGCGCCAGCAGTGAATGGGAAACCGGGGAGCTGTTTTTT	CASSEWETGELFF
-	TRBV25-1	TRBJ1-4	-	TGTGCCAGCAGTGAATCAGGACAGCTTACCTTGGATGAAAAACTGTTTTTT	CASSESGQLTLDEKLFF
TRBD1	TRBV19	TRBJ1-2	-	TGTGCCAGTAGTGTCCCGGGACAGGGGGGCTACACCTTC	CASSVPGQGGYTF
-	TRBV6-6	TRBJ2-5	-	TGTGCCAGCAGTTACCCCCCAGGGCTCCAAGAGACCCAGTACTTC	CASSYPPGLQETQYF
-	TRBV7-2	TRBJ2-5	few	TGTGCCAGCAGCAACCGGGACACAAAGAGGACCCAGTACTTC	CASSNRDTKRTQYF
-	TRBV29-1	TRBJ2-7	-	TGCAGCGTTGTAGGGGGCGGGACAGCAAACTACGAGCAGTACTTC	CSVVGGGTANYEQYF
-	TRBV5-1	TRBJ1-3	-	TGCGCCAGCAGCTCCGGACACTCTGGAAACACCACATATTTT	CASSSGHSGNTTYF
-	TRBV9	TRBJ1-2	many	TGTGCCAGCAGCACCAGAATTGGTCCTAACTATGGCTACACCTTC	CASSTRIGPNYGYTF
TRBD1	TRBV5-6	TRBJ1-2	few	TGTGCCAGCAGTCTCCGGGACAGCCATAACTATGGCTACACCTTC	CASSLRDSHNYGYTF
-	TRBV7-8	TRBJ1-2	-	TGTGCCAGCAGCTTAGAACTGTCGGGAGTAGGCTACACCTTC	CASSLELSGVGYTF
TRBD2	TRBV7-7	TRBJ2-7	-	TGTGCCAGCAGCCCGGGACTAGCGTCAGACTACGAGCAGTACTTC	CASSPGLASDYEQYF
TRBD2	TRBV29-1	TRBJ2-5	many	TGCAGCGTCCTTGGGGGACTATATCCTCGAGGCCAGTACTTC	CSVLGGLYPRGQYF
-	TRBV2	TRBJ1-1	many	TGTGCCAGCGCATTTTCCTTTCTCGCTGAAGCTTTCTTT	CASAFSFLAEAFF
-	TRBV2	TRBJ2-7	once	TGTGCCAGCTCACCGGGGACAACGGAGGGTGAGCAGTACTTC	CASSPGTTEGEQYF
TRBD1	TRBV19	TRBJ2-7	-	TGTGCCAGTAGTACGGACAGGGGTATGGGCGAGCAGTACTTC	CASSTDRGMGEQYF
-	TRBV7-9	TRBJ2-7	-	TGTGCCAGCCGCGAGTGGATGGACGAGCAGTACTTC	CASREWMDEQYF
TRBD1	TRBV10-3	TRBJ1-3	-	TGTGCCATCAGTGAAGGGGACAGCTCTGGAAACACCATATATTTT	CAISEGDSSGNTIYF
TRBD1	TRBV24-1	TRBJ1-4	-	TGTGCCACCAGTGATTGGGACAGCTCCTACAATGAAAAACTGTTTTTT	CATSDWDSSYNEKLFF
-	TRBV25-1	TRBJ2-6	-	TGTGCCAGCAGTGAAATTGACTCTGGGGCCAACGTCCTGACTTTC	CASSEIDSGANVLTF
-	TRBV14	TRBJ1-1	many	TGTGCCAGCAGCCAAGGGGCGGTTGACACTGAAGCTTTCTTT	CASSQGAVDTEAFF
TRBD1	TRBV12-3/TRBV12-4	TRBJ1-1	few	TGTGCCAGCAGCTGGGACAGCGGATCCACTGAAGCTTTCTTT	CASSWDSGSTEAFF
TRBD1	TRBV12-5	TRBJ2-7	-	TGTGCTAGTGTCCGAGGGGGCGGCGAGCAGTACTTC	CASVRGGGEQYF
TRBD1	TRBV10-3	TRBJ1-5	once	TGTGCCATCAGTGCTACAGGGGCCAGCAATCAGCCCCAGCATTTT	CAISATGASNQPQHF
TRBD1	TRBV29-1	TRBJ2-3	-	TGCAGCGTTGCACCGGGACAGGGGATTACAGATACGCAGTATTTT	CSVAPGQGITDTQYF
-	TRBV2	TRBJ1-5	-	TGTGCCAGCAGTGCAGGGACGAATCAGCCCCAGCATTTT	CASSAGTNQPQHF
-	TRBV7-9	TRBJ1-2	-	TGTGCCAGCAGCCTAGACATCTTAGACGATGGCTACACCTTC	CASSLDILDDGYTF
TRBD1	TRBV3-1	TRBJ1-1	-	TGTGCCAGCAGCCTAGGGACAGGCGATGAAGCTTTCTTT	CASSLGTGDEAFF
-	TRBV12-3/TRBV12-4	TRBJ2-7	many	TGTGCCAGCAGTTCGGACAGTTGGGGCGACGAGCAGTACTTC	CASSSDSWGDEQYF
TRBD1	TRBV10-3	TRBJ1-1	many	TGTGCCATCAGTGAGTGGGACAGGGGGCGAGGCACTGAAGCTTTCTTT	CAISEWDRGRGTEAFF
-	TRBV10-3	TRBJ1-1	-	TGTGCCATCAGTGATTGGGGTGATGATGAAGCTTTCTTT	CAISDWGDDEAFF